These T cell receptor beta chains were read from a single sample in a study of T cells in Graves' hyperthyroidism and ophthalmopathy. One entry per CDR3 protein results from TCRdb running MiXCR on the multiplex PCR reads. Here the sample spans 450,000 to 700,000 distinct CDR3 sequences, about half being singletons. Sequenced: peripheral blood or thyroid tissue (not recorded which). The receptors were sampled from an adult woman with Graves' disease, either hyperthyroidism or ophthalmopathy (not recorded which). Both conserved end residues are part of each CDR3. Each record gives: J gene, clone size, V gene, D gene, CDR3 DNA, CDR3 protein. D genes are given only for firm matches. Clone size is given for some rows only: seen once, a few or many times, or a class if the clone is expanded.

TRBJ2-5,NA,TRBV2,NA,TGTGCCAGCAGTGAGAGCAGGGAAGAGACCCAGTACTTC,CASSESREETQYF
TRBJ1-6,NA,TRBV10-3,NA,TGTGCCATCAGTGAGGAGGGGATGATGGAGAATTCACCCCTCCACTTT,CAISEEGMMENSPLHF
TRBJ2-5,few,TRBV18,TRBD2,TGTGCCAGCTCACCCCCGGGACTAGCGAACCAAGAGACCCAGTACTTC,CASSPPGLANQETQYF
TRBJ2-5,NA,TRBV6-1,TRBD2,TGTGCCAGCAGCGCGGGAGGGGCCCAGTACTTC,CASSAGGAQYF
TRBJ1-1,NA,TRBV9,NA,TGTGCCAGCAGTTTAGCGGGGGCGGACACTGAAGCTTTCTTT,CASSLAGADTEAFF
TRBJ2-2,once,TRBV10-3,TRBD1,TGTGCCTCGTCCTCAGGGGGCGAAGGTCCCGGGGAGCTGTTTTTT,CASSSGGEGPGELFF
TRBJ1-6,NA,TRBV11-2,NA,TGTGCCAGCAGCTCGCTTGCGAATTCACCCCTCCACTTT,CASSSLANSPLHF
TRBJ2-6,many,TRBV24-1,NA,TGTGCCACCGGATCTGGGGCCAACGTCCTGACTTTC,CATGSGANVLTF
TRBJ2-7,few,TRBV7-9,NA,TGCGCCAGCAGCCAAGATTCGGGACGTCCCCGTCGCTCCTACGAGCAGTACTTC,CASSQDSGRPRRSYEQYF
TRBJ2-2,many,TRBV2,NA,TGTGCCAGCAGTGAAGGAGGGGAGCTGTTTTTT,CASSEGGELFF
TRBJ1-4,NA,TRBV9,NA,TGTGCCAGCAGCGGCTCCATTAGGTTTTTT,CASSGSIRFF
TRBJ1-3,NA,TRBV6-1,NA,TGTGCCAGCAGCAAGGACATCGGATCTGGAAACACCATATATTTT,CASSKDIGSGNTIYF
TRBJ1-4,NA,TRBV25-1,NA,TGTGCCAGCAGTGCTATGGGGGGACTTAGTGAAAAACTGTTTTTT,CASSAMGGLSEKLFF
TRBJ1-3,NA,TRBV5-1,NA,TGCGCCAGCAGCTTGGACCAAAGCTATGGCTACACCATATATTTT,CASSLDQSYGYTIYF
TRBJ2-5,NA,TRBV10-3,NA,TGTGCCATCAGAGAGGACCCCCGGGAGGAGACCCAGTACTTC,CAIREDPREETQYF
TRBJ1-2,few,TRBV15,TRBD1,TGTGCCACGCGACCTAACGGACAGGCAAACTATGGCTACACCTTC,CATRPNGQANYGYTF
TRBJ2-5,NA,TRBV6-1,TRBD1,TGTGCCACCTACCTTGGGACAGGGCAAGAGACCCAGTACTTC,CATYLGTGQETQYF
TRBJ1-6,many,TRBV2,NA,TGTGCCAGCAAGGCACCATCACCCCTCCACTTT,CASKAPSPLHF
TRBJ1-6,few,TRBV7-9,TRBD1,TGTGCCAGCAGCTTCGAACAGGGGGGCAGTTCACCCCTCCACTTT,CASSFEQGGSSPLHF
TRBJ2-7,NA,TRBV12-3/TRBV12-4,NA,TGTGCCAGCAGTTTGGGGAATTGGCAGTACTTC,CASSLGNWQYF
TRBJ2-5,NA,TRBV7-6,NA,TGTGCCAGCAGCCTTCAGGGGGCCGGGGCGGGAGAGGCTACCCAGTACTTC,CASSLQGAGAGEATQYF
TRBJ2-7,NA,TRBV11-1,NA,TGTGCCAGCAGTCCTGACAGTCGGGCTTCCTACGAGCAGTACTTC,CASSPDSRASYEQYF
TRBJ1-4,NA,TRBV29-1,TRBD1,TGCAGCGCCCGGACAGGGGGCGGTGAAAAACTGTTTTTT,CSARTGGGEKLFF